Below, 22 T cell receptor beta chains from the same sample are listed, as sequenced in a study of vaccination and CD4 T cells after COVID-19. Antigens of these TCRs are unknown. Cultured CD4+ T-cell DNA underwent Oncomine TCR Beta short-read sequencing. TCRdb redid the calling of the PCR reads with MiXCR, one entry per CDR3 protein. Among over 10,000 distinct CDR3 sequences listed, roughly 61% were seen once. Sample treatment: approximately 10-day PBMC culture with coronavirus spike peptide pools or control peptides (ViraFEST assay). The sequenced material came from CD4+ T cells from blood, cultured in vitro. The receptors stem from a human donor who had recovered from COVID-19.

This sequence joins TRBV5-1 and TRBJ1-5; 10 bases align to TRBD1. The CDR3 sequence is 15 residues long. The V gene end was trimmed by 2 bases and the J gene end by 7 bases; junction bases not matched to a gene: 6. Germline V gene data show CDR1 as SGHRS and CDR2 as YFSETQ. CDR3 nucleotide sequence: TGCGCCAGCAGCTTAGACAGGGGGCCGGGACAGCCCCAGCATTTT. Its protein product is CASSLDRGPGQPQHF.

This clonotype was seen a handful of times. The chain links TRBV14 to TRBJ1-1; 11 bases fit TRBD1. Losses at the gene ends were 6 bases for V and 10 bases for J; bases not matched to a gene: 4. There are 12 residues in the CDR3. Germline V CDR1 and CDR2: SGHDN, FVKESK. CDR3 nucleotide sequence: TGTGCCAGCAGACTGGACAGGGGGCCAGCTTTCTTT. Translated, it gives CASRLDRGPAFF.

This clonotype was observed a single time. The chain has TRBV28 and TRBJ1-2, with D uncertain. V lost 6 bases and J 4 bases, leaving 18 bases between the germline ends. The germline V gene encodes CDR1 MDHEN and CDR2 SYDVKM. The CDR3 has 15 amino acids. CDR3 loop: CASRTPGNLFYGYTF. The CDR3 DNA follows: TGTGCCAGCAGAACCCCGGGAAATCTATTCTATGGCTACACCTTC.

The chain combines TRBV20-1 with TRBJ2-1, with D possibly matching TRBD2 (5 bases). The germline CDR1 and CDR2 sequences are DFQATT and SNEGSKA (reference sequence). CDR3 length: 14 residues. The V end was cut by 2 bases, the J end by 1 base, with 9 bases between. CDR3 loop: CSARSWRSYNEQFF. The CDR3 DNA reads as TGCAGTGCTAGATCGTGGAGGTCCTACAATGAGCAGTTCTTC.

J is TRBJ2-5 and V is TRBV5-1; the D gene is possibly TRBD2 (5 bases). Germline CDR1 SGHRS, CDR2 YFSETQ. Trimming left V 6 bases short and J 5 bases short, with 11 bases between. The CDR3 extends over 12 amino acids. DNA for the CDR3: TGCGCCAGCACCCCCACGGGGGAGACCCAGTACTTC. This gives the protein CASTPTGETQYF.

The chain links TRBV27 to TRBJ2-2; the match to TRBD1 covers 8 bases. Germline CDR1 reads MNHEY; CDR2 reads SMNVEV (reference sequence). V shed 6 bases, J shed 7 bases, and the junction held 7 bases outside the gene matches. This CDR3 is built from 14 residues. In DNA, the CDR3 is TGTGCCAGCAGACTGGACAGGGTCTACGGGGAGCTGTTTTTT. Translation gives CASRLDRVYGELFF.

V is TRBV28 and J is TRBJ2-7, with 11 bases matching TRBD2. The CDR3 is made up of 14 amino acids. Germline CDR1 and CDR2: MDHEN and SYDVKM. V lost 6 bases, J lost 4 bases, and 5 bases stayed unmatched. CDR3 sequence (DNA): TGTGCCAGCAGGATAGCGGGAGGGACTTACGAGCAGTACTTC. Protein product: CASRIAGGTYEQYF.

J is TRBJ1-2 and V is TRBV29-1; maybe TRBD1 (5 bases). V was cut by 4 bases and J by 3 bases, with 12 bases left in between. Germline CDR1 SQVTM, CDR2 ANQGSEA. This CDR3 spans 13 amino acids. The CDR3 nucleotides are TGCAGCGTTGGATTGGGACCCCACTATGGCTACACCTTC. This encodes CSVGLGPHYGYTF.

The chain uses TRBV20-1 and TRBJ2-1, with a tentative D call TRBD2 (6 bases). The CDR3 covers 13 residues. The germline CDR1 and CDR2 sequences are DFQATT and SNEGSKA (reference sequence). The V end was cut by 1 base, the J end by 10 bases, with 14 bases between. This CDR3 reads CSARAGVIEEQFF. CDR3 coding DNA: TGCAGTGCTAGAGCGGGAGTGATTGAGGAGCAGTTCTTC.

The chain recombines TRBV20-1 with TRBJ2-3; D gene unclear. Trimming took 6 bases from V and 5 from J, leaving 18 bases between them. The CDR3 has 14 residues. From germline, CDR1 is DFQATT and CDR2 SNEGSKA (reference sequence). The CDR3 nucleotides read TGCAGTGCCCTAGAGTCCCGAATCGGAGATACGCAGTATTTT. Amino acids: CSALESRIGDTQYF.

A few counts support this clonotype. This chain connects TRBV12-3 or TRBV12-4 to TRBJ1-5; TRBD1 might be the D (5 bases). Trimming removed 5 bases from V and 5 bases from J, with 13 bases in between. There are 14 residues in the CDR3. The CDR3 is CASSLRQRDQPQHF. The CDR3, as DNA: TGTGCCAGCAGTCTCCGACAGAGGGATCAGCCCCAGCATTTT.

This clonotype was recorded a few times. J is TRBJ2-3 and V is TRBV7-3, with 7 bases lining up with TRBD2. The CDR3 length is 15 residues. V dropped 2 bases and J dropped 1; count of bases not matched to a gene: 3. Germline values: CDR1 SGHTA, CDR2 FQGTGA. The CDR3 is CASSLYAGGTDTQYF. For the CDR3, the DNA is TGTGCCAGCAGCTTATACGCGGGAGGCACAGATACGCAGTATTTT.

The gene calls are TRBV28 and TRBJ1-5; no clear D gene. The CDR3 sequence is 16 residues long. Germline CDR1 is MDHEN and CDR2 is SYDVKM. Between the trimmed V and J ends, which lost 3 bases and 2 bases, there was a span of 14 bases. The CDR3 loop is CASSFQDKGGNQPQHF. CDR3 sequence (DNA): TGTGCCAGCAGTTTCCAGGATAAGGGTGGCAATCAGCCCCAGCATTTT.

The chain combines TRBV7-8 with TRBJ2-1; D remains unclear. V shed 1 base and J shed 8 bases, with 9 bases lying between them. This CDR3 spans 13 amino acids. Germline lookup yields CDR1 SGHVS and CDR2 FQNEAQ. CDR3: CASSLEVGYEQFF. Written as DNA, the CDR3 is TGTGCCAGCAGCTTAGAGGTTGGCTATGAGCAGTTCTTC.

The chain employs TRBV28 and TRBJ1-5; TRBD1 matches at 10 bases. The CDR3 totals 15 residues. Germline-derived CDR1 and CDR2 are MDHEN and SYDVKM. Losses at the gene ends were 4 bases for V and 1 base for J; bases not matched to a gene: 1. CDR3 loop: CASSWGQGSNQPQHF. DNA for the CDR3: TGTGCCAGCAGTTGGGGACAGGGGAGCAATCAGCCCCAGCATTTT.

In DNA, the CDR3 is TGTGCCAGCAGCTTGAGGTCGGGAGGCCCAGTCAGCGGGGAGCTGTTTTTT. Translating gives CASSLRSGGPVSGELFF. This chain links TRBV5-4 with TRBJ2-2, with 7 nucleotides matching TRBD2. The CDR3 totals 17 residues. From germline, CDR1 is SGHNT and CDR2 YYREEE (reference sequence). The V and J ends lost 1 base and 7 bases, in that order; junction bases with no gene match: 13.

The genes are TRBV5-1 and TRBJ2-7, with 7 bases lining up with TRBD1. CDR1 SGHRS and CDR2 YFSETQ come from the germline V gene. V was clipped by 4 bases and J by 3 bases; unmatched bases: 10. CDR3 length: 15 residues. The CDR3 coding sequence is TGCGCCAGCAGCCAAGATCCGGGACAGAGCTACGAGCAGTACTTC. It is translated as CASSQDPGQSYEQYF.

The chain uses TRBV11-3 and TRBJ2-5, with D unclear. CDR3 size: 13 residues. The V end was cut by 3 bases, the J end by 5 bases, with 10 bases between. Germline-derived CDR1 and CDR2 are SGHNT and YENEEA. The CDR3 protein is CASSLVGSETQYF. CDR3 coding DNA: TGTGCCAGCAGCTTGGTGGGTTCGGAGACCCAGTACTTC.

The chain combines TRBV4-1 with TRBJ2-3; 7 bases align to TRBD1. Trimming cost V 4 bases and J 4 bases; bases outside gene matches: 2. CDR1 is MGHRA and CDR2 is YSYEKL in the germline V gene. This CDR3 region has 13 residues. CDR3 protein: CASSPGQPDTQYF. Here the CDR3 DNA reads TGCGCCAGCAGCCCGGGACAGCCAGATACGCAGTATTTT.

The V call is TRBV6-1, the J call TRBJ2-1, with 11 positions matching TRBD2. The germline gives CDR1 MNHNS, CDR2 SASEGT. The length of the CDR3 is 16 residues. V lost 2 bases to trimming and J lost 4 bases; unmatched junction nucleotides: 4. For the CDR3, the DNA is TGTGCCAGCAGTGAAACGGGACTAGCGGCTTACAATGAGCAGTTCTTC. It encodes CASSETGLAAYNEQFF.

This clonotype was observed a single time. The chain is built from TRBV7-2 and TRBJ1-1; D perhaps matches TRBD1 (6 bases). Germline V CDR1 and CDR2: SGHTA, FQGNSA. CDR3 length: 16 residues. The ends were cut back, 5 bases at V and 2 bases at J, with 18 bases in the middle. The CDR3 sequence is CASSPSVGHLNTEAFF. The DNA of the CDR3 is TGTGCCAGCAGCCCCTCGGTGGGACACTTAAACACTGAAGCTTTCTTT.

The V call is TRBV12-3 or TRBV12-4, the J call TRBJ2-2, with 9 bases aligning to TRBD1. The CDR3 length is 14 residues. V gave up 10 bases and J gave up 7 bases; unmatched junction bases: 10. CDR3 coding DNA: TGTGCCACCAACCGGGACAGGGTTATCGGGGAGCTGTTTTTT. This codes for CATNRDRVIGELFF.